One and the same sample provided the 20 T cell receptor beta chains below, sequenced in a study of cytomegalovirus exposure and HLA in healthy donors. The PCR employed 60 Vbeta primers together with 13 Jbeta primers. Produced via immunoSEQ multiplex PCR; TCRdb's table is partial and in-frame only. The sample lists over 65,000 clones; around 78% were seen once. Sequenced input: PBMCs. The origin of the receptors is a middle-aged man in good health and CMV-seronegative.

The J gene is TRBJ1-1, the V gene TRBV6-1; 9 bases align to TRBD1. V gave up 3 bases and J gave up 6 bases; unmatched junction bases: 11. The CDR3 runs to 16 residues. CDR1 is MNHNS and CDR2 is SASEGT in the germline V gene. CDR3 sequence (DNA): TGTGCCAGCAGTGACCCGGGACAGGGTAGTATCGCTGAAGCTTTCTTT. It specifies CASSDPGQGSIAEAFF.

CDR3 in DNA: TGCGCCAGCAGCTATTCAGGGGAGACTGAAGCTTTCTTT. Translated, it gives CASSYSGETEAFF. The chain couples TRBV5-1 to TRBJ1-1; D is perhaps TRBD1 (6 bases). V lost 3 bases to trimming and J lost 5 bases, with 11 bases between them. There are 13 residues in the CDR3. Germline V gene data show CDR1 as SGHRS and CDR2 as YFSETQ.

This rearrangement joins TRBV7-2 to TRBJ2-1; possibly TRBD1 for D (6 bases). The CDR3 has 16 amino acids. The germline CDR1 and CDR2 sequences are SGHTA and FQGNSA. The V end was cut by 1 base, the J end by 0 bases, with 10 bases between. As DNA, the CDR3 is TGTGCCAGCAGCTTAGGGGGGCGGAGCTCCTACAATGAGCAGTTCTTC. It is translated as CASSLGGRSSYNEQFF.

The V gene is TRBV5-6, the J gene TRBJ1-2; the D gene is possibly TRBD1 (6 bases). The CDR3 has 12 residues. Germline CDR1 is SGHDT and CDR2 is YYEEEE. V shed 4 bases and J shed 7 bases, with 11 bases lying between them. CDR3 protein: CASSPGQIGYTF. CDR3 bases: TGTGCCAGCAGCCCCGGACAGATTGGCTACACCTTC.

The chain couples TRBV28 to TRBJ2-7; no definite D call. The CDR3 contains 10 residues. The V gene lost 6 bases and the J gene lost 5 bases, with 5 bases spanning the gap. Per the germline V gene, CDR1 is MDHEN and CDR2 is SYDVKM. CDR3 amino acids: CASRSNEQYF. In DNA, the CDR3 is TGTGCCAGCAGGTCCAACGAGCAGTACTTC. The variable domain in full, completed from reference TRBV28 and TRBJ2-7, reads DVKVTQSSRYLVKRTGEKVFLECVQDMDHENMFWYRQDPGLGLRLIYFSYDVKMKEKGDIPEGYSVSREKKERFSLILESASTNQTSMYLCASRSNEQYFGPGTRLTVT.

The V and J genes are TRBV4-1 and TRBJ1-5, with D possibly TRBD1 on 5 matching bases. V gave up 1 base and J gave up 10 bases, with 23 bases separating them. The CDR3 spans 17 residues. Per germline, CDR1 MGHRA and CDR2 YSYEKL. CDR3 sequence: CASSQVDLGLPMGPQHF. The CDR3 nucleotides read TGCGCCAGCAGCCAAGTTGACTTGGGACTACCTATGGGCCCCCAGCATTTT.

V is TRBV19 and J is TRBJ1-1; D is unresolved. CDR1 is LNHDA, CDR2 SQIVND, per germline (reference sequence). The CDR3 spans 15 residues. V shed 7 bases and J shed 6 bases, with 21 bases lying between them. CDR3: CASTPGGSRTAEAFF. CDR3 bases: TGTGCCAGTACCCCAGGCGGGTCCCGGACCGCTGAAGCTTTCTTT.

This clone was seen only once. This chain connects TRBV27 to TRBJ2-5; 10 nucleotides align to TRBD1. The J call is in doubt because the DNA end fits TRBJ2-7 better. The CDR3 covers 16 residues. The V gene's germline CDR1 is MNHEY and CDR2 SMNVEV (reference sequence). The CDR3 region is CASSLMPGQGLFEQYF. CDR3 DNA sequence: TGTGCCAGCAGTTTAATGCCGGGACAGGGGTTGTTCGAGCAGTACTTC.

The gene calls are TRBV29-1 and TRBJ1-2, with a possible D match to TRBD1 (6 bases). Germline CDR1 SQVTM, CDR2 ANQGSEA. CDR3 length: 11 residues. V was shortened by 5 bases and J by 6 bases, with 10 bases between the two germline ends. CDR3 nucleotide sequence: TGCAGCGTTAGGGGGTTAAATGGCTACACCTTC. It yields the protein CSVRGLNGYTF.

CDR3 loop: CAISASQGRTGEQFF. CDR3 DNA: TGTGCCATCAGTGCCTCACAGGGGAGGACCGGTGAGCAGTTCTTC. The chain is built from TRBV10-3 and TRBJ2-1; D may be TRBD1 (7 bases). CDR3 size: 15 residues. Germline V CDR1 and CDR2: ENHRY, SYGVKD. Trimming took off 4 bases at V and 9 bases at J, with 19 bases between the two ends.

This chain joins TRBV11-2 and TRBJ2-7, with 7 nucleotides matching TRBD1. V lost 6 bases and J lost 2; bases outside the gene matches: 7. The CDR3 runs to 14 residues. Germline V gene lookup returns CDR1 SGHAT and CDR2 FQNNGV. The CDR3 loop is CASRKGTATYEQYF. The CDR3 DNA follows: TGTGCCAGCAGAAAAGGGACAGCAACCTACGAGCAGTACTTC.

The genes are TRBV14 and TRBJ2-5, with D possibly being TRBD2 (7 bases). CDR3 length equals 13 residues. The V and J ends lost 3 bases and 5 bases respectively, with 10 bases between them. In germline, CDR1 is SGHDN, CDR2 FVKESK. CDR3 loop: CASSHWGGETQYF. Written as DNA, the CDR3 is TGTGCCAGCAGCCACTGGGGGGGCGAGACCCAGTACTTC.

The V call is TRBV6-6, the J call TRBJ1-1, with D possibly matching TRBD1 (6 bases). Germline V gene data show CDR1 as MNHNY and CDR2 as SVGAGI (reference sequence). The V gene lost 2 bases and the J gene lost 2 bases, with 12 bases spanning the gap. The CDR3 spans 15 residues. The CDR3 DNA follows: TGTGCCAGCAGTTACCAACAGGGCCCCAACACTGAAGCTTTCTTT. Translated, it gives CASSYQQGPNTEAFF.

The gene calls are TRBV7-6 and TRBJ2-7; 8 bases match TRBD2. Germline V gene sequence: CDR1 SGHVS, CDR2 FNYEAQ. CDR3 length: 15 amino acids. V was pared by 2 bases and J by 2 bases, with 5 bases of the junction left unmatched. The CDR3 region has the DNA TGTGCCAGCAGCTTATTTAGCGGGGTGCCCTACGAGCAGTACTTC. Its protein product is CASSLFSGVPYEQYF.

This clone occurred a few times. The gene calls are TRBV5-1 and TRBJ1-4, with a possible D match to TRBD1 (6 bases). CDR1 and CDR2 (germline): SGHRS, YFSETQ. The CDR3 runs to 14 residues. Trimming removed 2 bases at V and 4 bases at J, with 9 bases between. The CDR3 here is CASSFGTNNEKLFF. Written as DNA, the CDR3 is TGCGCCAGCAGCTTCGGGACAAATAATGAAAAACTGTTTTTT.

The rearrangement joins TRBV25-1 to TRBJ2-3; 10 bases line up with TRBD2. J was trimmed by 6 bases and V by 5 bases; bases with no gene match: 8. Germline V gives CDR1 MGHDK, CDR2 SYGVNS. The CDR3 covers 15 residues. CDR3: CASSPASGSSDTQYF. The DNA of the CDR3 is TGTGCCAGCAGTCCGGCTAGCGGGAGTTCCGATACGCAGTATTTT.

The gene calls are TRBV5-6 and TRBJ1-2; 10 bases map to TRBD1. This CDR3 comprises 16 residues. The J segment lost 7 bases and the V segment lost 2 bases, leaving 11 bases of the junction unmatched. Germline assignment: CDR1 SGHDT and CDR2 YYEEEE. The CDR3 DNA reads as TGTGCCAGCAGCTTTATAACCGGGACAGGGGAATCTGGCTACACCTTC. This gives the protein CASSFITGTGESGYTF.

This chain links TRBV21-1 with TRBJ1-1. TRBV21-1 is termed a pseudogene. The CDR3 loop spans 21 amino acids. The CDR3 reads CASSKAYLAGKLGVINTEAFF. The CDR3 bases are TGTGCCAGCAGCAAAGCGTATCTCGCGGGAAAATTGGGGGTTATTAACACTGAAGCTTTCTTT.

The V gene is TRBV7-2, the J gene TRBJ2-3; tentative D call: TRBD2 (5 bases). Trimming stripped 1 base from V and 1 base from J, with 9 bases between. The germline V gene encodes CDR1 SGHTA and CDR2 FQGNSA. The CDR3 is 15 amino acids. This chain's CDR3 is CASSLDHGGTDTQYF. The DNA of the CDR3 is TGTGCCAGCAGCTTAGATCACGGGGGCACAGATACGCAGTATTTT.

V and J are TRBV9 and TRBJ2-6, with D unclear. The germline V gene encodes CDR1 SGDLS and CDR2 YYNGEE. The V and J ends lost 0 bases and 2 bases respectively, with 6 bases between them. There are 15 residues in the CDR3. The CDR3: CASSVDVAGANVLTF. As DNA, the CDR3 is TGTGCCAGCAGCGTAGATGTCGCTGGGGCCAACGTCCTGACTTTC.